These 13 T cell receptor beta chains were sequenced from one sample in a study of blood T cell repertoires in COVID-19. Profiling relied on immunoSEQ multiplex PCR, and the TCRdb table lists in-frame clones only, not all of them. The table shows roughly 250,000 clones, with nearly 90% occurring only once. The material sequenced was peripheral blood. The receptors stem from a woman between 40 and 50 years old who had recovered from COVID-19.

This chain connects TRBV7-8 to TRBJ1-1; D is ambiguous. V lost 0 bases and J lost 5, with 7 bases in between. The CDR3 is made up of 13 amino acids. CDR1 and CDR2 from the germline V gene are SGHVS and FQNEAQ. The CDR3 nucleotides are TGTGCCAGCAGCTTAGCGGCTGTAACTGAAGCTTTCTTT. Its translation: CASSLAAVTEAFF.

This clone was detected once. CDR3 sequence reads: CASSPRDKLNQPQHF. For the CDR3, the DNA is TGTGCCAGCAGCCCCCGGGACAAATTAAATCAGCCCCAGCATTTT. V and J are TRBV7-8 and TRBJ1-5, with D possibly being TRBD1 (6 bases). V lost 5 bases and J 4 bases, leaving 15 bases between the germline ends. The CDR3 extends over 15 amino acids. Looked up from germline, CDR1 is SGHVS and CDR2 is FQNEAQ.

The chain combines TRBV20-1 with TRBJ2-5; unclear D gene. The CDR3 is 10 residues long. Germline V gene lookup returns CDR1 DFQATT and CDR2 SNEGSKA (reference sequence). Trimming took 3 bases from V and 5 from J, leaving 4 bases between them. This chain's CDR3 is CSASSETQYF. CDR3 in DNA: TGCAGTGCTAGTAGCGAGACCCAGTACTTC.

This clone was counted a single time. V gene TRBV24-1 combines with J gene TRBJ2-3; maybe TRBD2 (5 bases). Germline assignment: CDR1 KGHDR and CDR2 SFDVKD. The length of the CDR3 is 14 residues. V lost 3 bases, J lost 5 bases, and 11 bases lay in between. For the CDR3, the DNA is TGTGCCACCAGTGATCCACTCGAGGGAGATACGCAGTATTTT. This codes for CATSDPLEGDTQYF.

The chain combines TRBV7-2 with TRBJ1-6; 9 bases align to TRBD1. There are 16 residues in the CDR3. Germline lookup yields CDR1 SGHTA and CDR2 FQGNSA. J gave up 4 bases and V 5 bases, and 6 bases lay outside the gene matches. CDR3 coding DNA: TGTGCCAGCAGCCCTCCGGGACAGGGTTATAATTCACCCCTCCACTTT. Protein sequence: CASSPPGQGYNSPLHF.

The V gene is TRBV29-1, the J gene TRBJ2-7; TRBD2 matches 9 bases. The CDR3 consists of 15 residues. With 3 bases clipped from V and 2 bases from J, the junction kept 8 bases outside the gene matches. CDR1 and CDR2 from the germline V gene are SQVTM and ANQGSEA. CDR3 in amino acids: CSVDGLAGKTYEQYF. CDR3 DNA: TGCAGCGTTGATGGGCTAGCGGGGAAGACCTACGAGCAGTACTTC.

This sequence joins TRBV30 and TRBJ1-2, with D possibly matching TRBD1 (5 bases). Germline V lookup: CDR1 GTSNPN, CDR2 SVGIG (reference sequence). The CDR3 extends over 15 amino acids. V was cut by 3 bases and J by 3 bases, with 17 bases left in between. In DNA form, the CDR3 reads TGTGCCTGGAGACCTGTTACCGGGACTGACTATGGCTACACCTTC. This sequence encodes CAWRPVTGTDYGYTF.

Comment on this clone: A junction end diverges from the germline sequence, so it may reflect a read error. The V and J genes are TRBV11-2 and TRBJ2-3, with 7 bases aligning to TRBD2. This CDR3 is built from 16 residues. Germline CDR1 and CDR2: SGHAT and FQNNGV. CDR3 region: CASSLDRDYLTDTQYF. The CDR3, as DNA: TGTGCCAGCAGCCTAGACCGGGACTACCTCACAGATACGCAGTATTTT.

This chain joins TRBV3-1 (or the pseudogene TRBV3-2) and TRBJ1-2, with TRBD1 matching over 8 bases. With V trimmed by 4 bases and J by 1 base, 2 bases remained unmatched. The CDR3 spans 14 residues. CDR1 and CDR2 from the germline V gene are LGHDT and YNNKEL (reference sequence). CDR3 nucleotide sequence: TGTGCCAGCAGCCGGACAGGGTTTAACTATGGCTACACCTTC. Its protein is CASSRTGFNYGYTF.

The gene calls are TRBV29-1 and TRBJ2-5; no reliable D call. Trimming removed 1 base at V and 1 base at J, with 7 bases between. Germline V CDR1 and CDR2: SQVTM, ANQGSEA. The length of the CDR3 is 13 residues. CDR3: CSVEAVFQETQYF. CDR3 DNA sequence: TGCAGCGTTGAAGCCGTCTTCCAAGAGACCCAGTACTTC.

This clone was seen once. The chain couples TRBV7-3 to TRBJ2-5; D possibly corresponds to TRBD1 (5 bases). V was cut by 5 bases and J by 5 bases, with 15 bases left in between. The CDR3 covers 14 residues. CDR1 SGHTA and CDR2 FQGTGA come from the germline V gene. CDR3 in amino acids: CASSRTGGRETQYF. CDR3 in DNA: TGTGCCAGCAGCCGTACAGGTGGACGCGAGACCCAGTACTTC.

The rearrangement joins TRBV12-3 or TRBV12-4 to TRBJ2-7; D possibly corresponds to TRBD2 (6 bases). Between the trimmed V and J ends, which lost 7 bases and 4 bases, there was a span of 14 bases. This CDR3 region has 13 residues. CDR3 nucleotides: TGTGCCAGCACCCGGGGGATAGGGTACGAGCAGTACTTC. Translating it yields CASTRGIGYEQYF.

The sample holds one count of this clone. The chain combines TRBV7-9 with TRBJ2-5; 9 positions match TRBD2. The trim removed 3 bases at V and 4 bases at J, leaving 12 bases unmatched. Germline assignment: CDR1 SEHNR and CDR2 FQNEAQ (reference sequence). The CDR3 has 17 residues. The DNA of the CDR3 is TGTGCCAGCAGCTTTGGTAGCGGGGGCCAAGGGAGAGAGACCCAGTACTTC. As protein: CASSFGSGGQGRETQYF. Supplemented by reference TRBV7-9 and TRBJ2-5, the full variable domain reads DTGVSQNPRHKITKRGQNVTFRCDPISEHNRLYWYRQTLGQGPEFLTYFQNEAQLEKSRLLSDRFSAERPKGSFSTLEIQRTEQGDSAMYLCASSFGSGGQGRETQYFGPGTRLLVL.